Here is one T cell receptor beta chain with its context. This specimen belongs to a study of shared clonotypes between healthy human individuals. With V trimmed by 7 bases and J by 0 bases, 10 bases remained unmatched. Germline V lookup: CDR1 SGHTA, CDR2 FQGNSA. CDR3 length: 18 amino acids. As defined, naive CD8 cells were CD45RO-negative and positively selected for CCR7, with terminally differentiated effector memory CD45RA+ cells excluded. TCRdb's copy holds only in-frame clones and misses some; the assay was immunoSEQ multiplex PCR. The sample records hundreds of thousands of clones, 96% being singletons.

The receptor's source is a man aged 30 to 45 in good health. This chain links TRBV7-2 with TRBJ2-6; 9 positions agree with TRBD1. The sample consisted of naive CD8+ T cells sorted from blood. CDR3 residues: CASINNRDRVSGANVLTF. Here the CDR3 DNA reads TGTGCCAGCATCAATAACCGGGACAGGGTCTCTGGGGCCAACGTCCTGACTTTC. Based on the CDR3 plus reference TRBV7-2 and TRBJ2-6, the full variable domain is GAGVSQSPSNKVTEKGKDVELRCDPISGHTALYWYRQSLGQGLEFLIYFQGNSAPDKSGLPSDRFSAERTGGSVSTLTIQRTQQEDSAVYLCASINNRDRVSGANVLTFGAGSRLTVL.